This T cell receptor beta chain was sequenced during a study of blood T cell repertoires in COVID-19. Overall study context: In each case, the material was cDNA or gDNA derived from T cells, B-cell-depleted T cells, or PBMCs.

Germline values: CDR1 SGHRS, CDR2 YFSETQ. The CDR3 sequence is 17 residues long. V was clipped by 5 bases and J by 4 bases; unmatched bases: 14. Clones were read by immunoSEQ multiplex PCR, and TCRdb kept only the in-frame ones, dropping some. This table holds around 20,000 clones, 70% to 90% found once. The receptor comes from a human donor with active COVID-19. The donor label of this sample is uncertain. Sequencing was carried out using peripheral blood. This sequence joins TRBV5-1 and TRBJ2-3; 9 positions agree with TRBD2. The CDR3 coding sequence is TGCGCCAGCAGTCTTCCCCAGGGTAGCGGGAGTGCAGATACGCAGTATTTT. Protein sequence: CASSLPQGSGSADTQYF.